This T cell receptor (beta chain) was found in a study of cytomegalovirus exposure and HLA in healthy donors. Overall study: Clustering assigned approximately 79% of the 350 to 450 genotyped donors to the Caucasian-associated ancestry cluster.

Overall study findings and caveats: Most TCR sequences proved rare, with some public TCRs found in many donors. Later analysis showed TCR association rates varying by HLA locus, highest for DRB1 and lowest for HLA-C.

V lost 0 bases to trimming and J lost 3 bases, with 12 bases between them. The CDR3 loop spans 15 amino acids. The germline V gene encodes CDR1 SGHDN and CDR2 FVKESK. The study ran its PCR with 60 Vbeta and 13 Jbeta primers. TCRdb keeps only in-frame clones here, not all; method: immunoSEQ multiplex PCR. The sample has about 160,000 clones; 82% are singletons. Remarks on this clone: The antigen remains undetermined.

Although they were nominally healthy when sampled, donors likely had unrecorded immune exposures. Sequencing input: PBMCs. This clonotype was obtained from a male donor in good health and CMV-seronegative. This sequence joins TRBV14 and TRBJ2-7, with D maybe TRBD1 (6 bases). The CDR3 protein is CASSQDTKGDYEQYF. The CDR3 bases are TGTGCCAGCAGCCAAGATACCAAGGGGGACTACGAGCAGTACTTC.